This TCR beta chain was profiled in a study of blood T cell repertoires in COVID-19. As for the study in general: The analysed material was cDNA or gDNA that came from T cells, B-cell-depleted T cells, or PBMCs.

V lost 4 bases to trimming and J lost 5 bases; unmatched junction nucleotides: 8. CDR3 length: 14 residues. The germline CDR1 and CDR2 sequences are SGDLS and YYNGEE. TCRdb's copy holds only in-frame clones and misses some; the assay was immunoSEQ multiplex PCR. Here the sample spans approximately 360,000 clones, roughly four fifths being singletons. This clone turned up a few times. The rearrangement links TRBV9 to TRBJ1-2, with 7 bases fitting TRBD1. The sequence was collected from a woman in her fifties or sixties who had recovered from COVID-19. Specimen: PBMCs or T cells enriched from blood (not recorded which). The CDR3 region is CASSSTRQGYGYTF. The CDR3 coding sequence is TGTGCCAGCAGCTCGACCCGACAGGGTTATGGCTACACCTTC.